Below are 5 T cell receptor beta chains sequenced from a single sample in a study of T cells in women clearing cervical HPV infection. Sequenced by immunoSEQ multiplex PCR; TCRdb stores in-frame clones only, minus some. The sample spans tens of thousands of clones; the ten largest clones claim less than 8%. The sequenced material came from blood buffy coat. The receptor source for this set is a woman between 18 and 70 years old with a cervical HPV16 infection that either progressed to CIN3+ or cleared (not recorded which).

Notes on this clone: The sequenced fragment ends 3 residues before the CDR3 boundary, so the rest is inferred from the germline J gene. The V and J genes are TRBV6-2 or TRBV6-3 and TRBJ2-7; tentatively, D is TRBD1 (6 bases). The germline gives CDR1 MNHEY, CDR2 SVGEGT. The CDR3 spans 14 residues. Trimming pared 4 bases from V and 4 bases from J, leaving 14 bases between. The CDR3 DNA, read in part, is TGTGCCAGCAGTTCTTACAGGGTCGGGTACGAG. Encoded protein: CASSSYRVGYE. In full, the CDR3 is CASSSYRVGYEQYF.

For this clone: The read ends 3 residues early relative to the CDR3; the germline J gene fills the gap. V usage is TRBV7-8 and J usage is TRBJ2-3; possibly TRBD1 for D (7 bases). The CDR3 contains 16 residues. Per the germline V gene, CDR1 is SGHVS and CDR2 is FQNEAQ. The CDR3 here is CASSLTGATTGQPQYF. CDR3 DNA (partial): TGTGCCAGCAGCTTAACGGGGGCAACTACGGGACAGCCG.

Note on this clone: One end of the junction is discordant with germline, which a read error may explain. The CDR3 goes on 3 residues after the read ends, and that part is filled in from the germline J gene. Other nucleotide sequences in the sample specify the same CDR3. The chain is built from TRBV5-6 and TRBJ1-3; possible D gene TRBD1, 5 bases. The CDR3 has 12 residues. Per the germline V gene, CDR1 is SGHDT and CDR2 is YYEEEE. This chain's CDR3 is CASSPGGNTIYF. The covered CDR3 bases are TGTGCCAGCAGCCCGGGGGGAAACACG.

Regarding this clone: The observed sequence ends 3 residues before the CDR3 terminus, with the missing tail filled in from the germline J gene. The chain joins TRBV20-1 to TRBJ1-5; D possibly corresponds to TRBD1 (5 bases). The V gene lost 3 bases and the J gene lost 7 bases, with 13 bases spanning the gap. The CDR3 is made up of 13 amino acids. Germline V gene sequence: CDR1 DFQATT, CDR2 SNEGSKA (reference sequence). The CDR3 protein is CSASAGVEQPQHF. The sequenced CDR3 bases are TGCAGTGCTAGTGCGGGGGTCGAGCAGCCC.

As regards this clone: The DNA ends 3 residues before the CDR3 does, and the rest of the CDR3 is filled in from the germline J gene. V is TRBV5-1 and J is TRBJ1-2; the D gene is possibly TRBD1 (5 bases). The length of the CDR3 is 16 residues. Looked up from germline, CDR1 is SGHRS and CDR2 is YFSETQ. This CDR3 is CASSFTSGDDYNDYTF. The part of the CDR3 DNA that was read is TGCGCCAGCAGCTTCACTAGCGGGGACGACTACAATGAC.